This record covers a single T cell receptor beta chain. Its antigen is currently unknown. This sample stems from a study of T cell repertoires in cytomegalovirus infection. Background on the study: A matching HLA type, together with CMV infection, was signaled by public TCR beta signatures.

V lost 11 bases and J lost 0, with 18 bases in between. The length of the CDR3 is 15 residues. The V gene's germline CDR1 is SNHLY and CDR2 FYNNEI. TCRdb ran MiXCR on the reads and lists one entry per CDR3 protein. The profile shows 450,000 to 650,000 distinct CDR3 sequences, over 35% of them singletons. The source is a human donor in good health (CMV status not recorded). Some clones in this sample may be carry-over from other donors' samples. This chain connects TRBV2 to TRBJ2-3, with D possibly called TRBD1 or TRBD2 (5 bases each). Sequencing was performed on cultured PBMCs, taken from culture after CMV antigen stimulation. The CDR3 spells CAGQRDRPSTDTQYF. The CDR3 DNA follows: TGTGCCGGACAACGGGACCGCCCTAGCACAGATACGCAGTATTTT.